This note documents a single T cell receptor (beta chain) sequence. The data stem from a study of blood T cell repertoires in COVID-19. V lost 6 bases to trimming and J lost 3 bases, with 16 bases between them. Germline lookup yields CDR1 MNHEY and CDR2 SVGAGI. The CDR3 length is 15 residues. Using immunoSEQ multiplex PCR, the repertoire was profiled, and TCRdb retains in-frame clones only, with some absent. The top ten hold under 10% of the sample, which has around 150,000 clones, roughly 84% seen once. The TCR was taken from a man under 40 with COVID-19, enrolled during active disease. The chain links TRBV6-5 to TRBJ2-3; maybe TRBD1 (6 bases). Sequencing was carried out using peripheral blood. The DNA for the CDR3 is TGTGCCAGCAGGGGCAACAGGGTGAGGACAGATACGCAGTATTTT. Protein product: CASRGNRVRTDTQYF.